The sequence of this T cell receptor (beta chain) was determined in a study of T cell clones after liver transplantation. This CDR3 is 13 amino acids long. Germline V CDR1 and CDR2: SNHLY, FYNNEI. The ends were cut back, 8 bases at V and 2 bases at J, with 12 bases in the middle. Assay used: immunoSEQ multiplex PCR; TCRdb lists only in-frame clones, some missing. The sample has some 120,000 clones; just over 90% are singletons. The V and J genes are TRBV2 and TRBJ1-1; D is unresolved. Here the sequenced sample was CD4+ T cells from blood, taken 12 months after liver transplant. The TCR comes from a human patient who received a liver transplant. Some of the T cells may derive from the graft donor. CDR3 bases: TGTGCCAGCGGAAAAGACGGTAACACTGAAGCTTTCTTT. Protein product: CASGKDGNTEAFF.